This T cell receptor beta chain derives from a study of cytomegalovirus exposure and HLA in healthy donors. J was trimmed by 0 bases and V by 5 bases; bases with no gene match: 3. From germline, CDR1 is SGHAT and CDR2 FQNNGV. The CDR3 runs to 15 residues. Points on this clone: Its antigen is undetermined.

PCR involved 60 Vbeta and 13 Jbeta primers. Libraries were prepared by immunoSEQ multiplex PCR; TCRdb keeps only in-frame clonotypes and omits some of them. This sample's table has about 74,000 clones. Points from the study as a whole: A later analysis showed TCR association rates differing by HLA locus, peaking at DRB1 and lowest at HLA-C. Within a later analysis, the majority of CMV-associated TCR beta chains appeared HLA-restricted. Earlier analysis found most TCR beta V segments productive about 90% or about 30% of the time. A later analysis reported that several of the most significant clusters appeared to be linked to common viral pathogens, among them Epstein-Barr virus.

The gene calls are TRBV11-2 and TRBJ2-2; 7 bases agree with TRBD1. This TCR derives from a female donor in good health and CMV-seropositive. The sample was PBMCs. Written as DNA, the CDR3 is TGTGCCAGCAGCCAAGACAGGGCGAACACCGGGGAGCTGTTTTTT. This translates into CASSQDRANTGELFF. Supplemented by reference TRBV11-2 and TRBJ2-2, the full variable domain reads EAGVAQSPRYKIIEKRQSVAFWCNPISGHATLYWYQQILGQGPKLLIQFQNNGVVDDSQLPKDRFSAERLKGVDSTLKIQPAKLEDSAVYLCASSQDRANTGELFFGEGSRLTVL.